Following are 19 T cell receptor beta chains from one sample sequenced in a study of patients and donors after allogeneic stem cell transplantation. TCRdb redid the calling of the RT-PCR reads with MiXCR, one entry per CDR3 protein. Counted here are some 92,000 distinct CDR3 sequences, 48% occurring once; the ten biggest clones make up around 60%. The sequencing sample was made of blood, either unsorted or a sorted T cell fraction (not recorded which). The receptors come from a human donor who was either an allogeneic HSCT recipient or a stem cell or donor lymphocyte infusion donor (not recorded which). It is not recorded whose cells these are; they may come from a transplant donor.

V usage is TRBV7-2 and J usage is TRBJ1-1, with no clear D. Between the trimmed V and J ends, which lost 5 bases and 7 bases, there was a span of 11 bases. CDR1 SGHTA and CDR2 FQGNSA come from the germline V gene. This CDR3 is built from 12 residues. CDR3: CASSQSLFEAFF. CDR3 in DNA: TGTGCCAGCAGCCAATCGCTATTTGAAGCTTTCTTT. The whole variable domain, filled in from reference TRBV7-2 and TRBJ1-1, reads GAGVSQSPSNKVTEKGKDVELRCDPISGHTALYWYRQSLGQGLEFLIYFQGNSAPDKSGLPSDRFSAERTGGSVSTLTIQRTQQEDSAVYLCASSQSLFEAFFGQGTRLTVV.

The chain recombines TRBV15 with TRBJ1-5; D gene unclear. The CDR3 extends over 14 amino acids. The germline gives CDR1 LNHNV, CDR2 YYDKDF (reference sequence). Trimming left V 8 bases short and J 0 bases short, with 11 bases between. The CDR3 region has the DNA TGTGCCACCGGGCCAGCCTATAGCAATCAGCCCCAGCATTTT. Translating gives CATGPAYSNQPQHF.

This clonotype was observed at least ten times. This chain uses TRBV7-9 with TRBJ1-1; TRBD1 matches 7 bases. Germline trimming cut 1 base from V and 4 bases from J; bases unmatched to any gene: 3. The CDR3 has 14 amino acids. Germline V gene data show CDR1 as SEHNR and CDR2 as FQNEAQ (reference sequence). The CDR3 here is CASSLGGGGTEAFF. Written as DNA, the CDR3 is TGTGCCAGCAGCTTAGGAGGGGGCGGCACTGAAGCTTTCTTT.

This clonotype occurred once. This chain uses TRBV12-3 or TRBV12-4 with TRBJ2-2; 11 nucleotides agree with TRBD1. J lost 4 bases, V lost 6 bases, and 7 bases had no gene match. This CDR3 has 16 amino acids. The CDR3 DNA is TGTGCCAGCAGGCTCCCCGGGACAGGGGGCACCGGGGAGCTGTTTTTT. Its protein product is CASRLPGTGGTGELFF.

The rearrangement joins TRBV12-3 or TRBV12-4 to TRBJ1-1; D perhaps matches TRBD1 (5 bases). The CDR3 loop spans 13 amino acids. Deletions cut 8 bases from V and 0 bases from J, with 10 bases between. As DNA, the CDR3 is TGTGCCAGCGGGGGGAAGATGAACACTGAAGCTTTCTTT. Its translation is CASGGKMNTEAFF.

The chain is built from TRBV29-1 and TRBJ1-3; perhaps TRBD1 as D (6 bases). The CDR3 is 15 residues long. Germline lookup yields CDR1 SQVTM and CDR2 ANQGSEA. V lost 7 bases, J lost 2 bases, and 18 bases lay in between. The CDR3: CSAQVGWGPGNTIYF. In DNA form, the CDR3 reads TGCAGCGCCCAAGTAGGTTGGGGGCCTGGAAACACCATATATTTT.

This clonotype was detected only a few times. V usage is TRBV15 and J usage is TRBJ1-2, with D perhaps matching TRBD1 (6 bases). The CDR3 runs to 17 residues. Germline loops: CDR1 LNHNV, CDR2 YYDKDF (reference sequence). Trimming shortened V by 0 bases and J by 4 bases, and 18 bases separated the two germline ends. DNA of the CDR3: TGTGCCACCAGCAGAGACCCCGACAGGCCCATAAGCTATGGCTACACCTTC. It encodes CATSRDPDRPISYGYTF.

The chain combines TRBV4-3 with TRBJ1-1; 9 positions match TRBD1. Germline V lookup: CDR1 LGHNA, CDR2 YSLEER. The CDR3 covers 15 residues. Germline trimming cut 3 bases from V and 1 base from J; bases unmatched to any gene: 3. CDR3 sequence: CASSHGTGRNTEAFF. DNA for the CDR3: TGCGCCAGCAGCCACGGGACAGGGAGGAACACTGAAGCTTTCTTT.

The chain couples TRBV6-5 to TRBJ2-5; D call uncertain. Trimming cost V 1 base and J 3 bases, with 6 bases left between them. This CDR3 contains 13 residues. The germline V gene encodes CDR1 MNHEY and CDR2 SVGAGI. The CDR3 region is CASSYYGKETQYF. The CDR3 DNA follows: TGTGCCAGCAGTTACTACGGAAAAGAGACCCAGTACTTC.

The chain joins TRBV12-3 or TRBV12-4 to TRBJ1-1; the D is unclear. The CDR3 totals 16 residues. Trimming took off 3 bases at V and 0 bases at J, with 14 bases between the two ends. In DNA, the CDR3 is TGTGCCAGCAGTTTGAGGGCAGCCGAGGTGAACACTGAAGCTTTCTTT. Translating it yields CASSLRAAEVNTEAFF.

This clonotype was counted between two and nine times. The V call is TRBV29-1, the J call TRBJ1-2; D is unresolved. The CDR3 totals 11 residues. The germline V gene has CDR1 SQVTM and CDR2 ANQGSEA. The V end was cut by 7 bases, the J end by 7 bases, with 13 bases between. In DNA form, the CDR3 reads TGCAGCGGTACAGATCTCGGTGGCTACACCTTC. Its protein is CSGTDLGGYTF.

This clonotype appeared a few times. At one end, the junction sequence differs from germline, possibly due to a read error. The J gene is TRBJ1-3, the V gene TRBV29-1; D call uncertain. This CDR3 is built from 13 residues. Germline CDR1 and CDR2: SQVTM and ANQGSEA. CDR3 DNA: TGCAGCGCTGAACGATACTCTGGAAACACCATATATTTT. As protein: CSAERYSGNTIYF. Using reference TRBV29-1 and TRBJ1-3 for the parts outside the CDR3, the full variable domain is SAVISQKPSRDICQRGTSLTIQCQVDSQVTMMFWYRQQPGQSLTLIATANQGSEATYESGFVIDKFPISRPNLTFSTLTVSNMSPEDSSIYLCSAERYSGNTIYFGEGSWLTVV.

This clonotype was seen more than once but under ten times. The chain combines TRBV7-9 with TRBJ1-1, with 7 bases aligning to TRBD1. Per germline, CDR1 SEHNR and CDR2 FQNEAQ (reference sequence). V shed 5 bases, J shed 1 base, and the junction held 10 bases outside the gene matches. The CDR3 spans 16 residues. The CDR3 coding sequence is TGTGCCAGCAGCGCCAGCGACAGGGTAGGGAACACTGAAGCTTTCTTT. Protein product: CASSASDRVGNTEAFF. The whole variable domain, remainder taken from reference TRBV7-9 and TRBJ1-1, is DTGVSQNPRHKITKRGQNVTFRCDPISEHNRLYWYRQTLGQGPEFLTYFQNEAQLEKSRLLSDRFSAERPKGSFSTLEIQRTEQGDSAMYLCASSASDRVGNTEAFFGQGTRLTVV.

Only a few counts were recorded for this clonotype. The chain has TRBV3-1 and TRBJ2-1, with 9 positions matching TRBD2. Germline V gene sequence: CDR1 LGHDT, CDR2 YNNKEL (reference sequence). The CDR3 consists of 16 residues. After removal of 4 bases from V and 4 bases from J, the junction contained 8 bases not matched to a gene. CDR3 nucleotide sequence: TGTGCCAGCAGCCGCGGGCTAGCGGGAACTTACAATGAGCAGTTCTTC. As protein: CASSRGLAGTYNEQFF.

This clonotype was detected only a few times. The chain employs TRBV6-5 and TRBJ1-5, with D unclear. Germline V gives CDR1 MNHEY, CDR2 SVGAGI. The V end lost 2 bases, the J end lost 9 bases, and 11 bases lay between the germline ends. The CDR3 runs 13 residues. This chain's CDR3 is CASSYSGLGPQHF. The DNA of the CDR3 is TGTGCCAGCAGTTACAGCGGGTTGGGGCCCCAGCATTTT.

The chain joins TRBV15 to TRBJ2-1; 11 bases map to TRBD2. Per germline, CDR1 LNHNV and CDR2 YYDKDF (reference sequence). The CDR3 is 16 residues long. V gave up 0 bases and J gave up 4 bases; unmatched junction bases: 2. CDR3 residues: CATSRDGTSGYNEQFF. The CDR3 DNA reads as TGTGCCACCAGCAGAGACGGGACTAGCGGTTACAATGAGCAGTTCTTC.

CDR3 in amino acids: CASSSPGPGVNTDTQYF. In nucleotides, the CDR3 is TGTGCCAGCAGTTCACCCGGACCTGGAGTGAACACAGATACGCAGTATTTT. The V gene is TRBV6-2 or TRBV6-3, the J gene TRBJ2-3; D call uncertain. Germline V CDR1 and CDR2: MNHEY, SVGEGT. V lost 4 bases to trimming and J lost 2 bases, with 19 bases between them. CDR3 length: 17 residues.

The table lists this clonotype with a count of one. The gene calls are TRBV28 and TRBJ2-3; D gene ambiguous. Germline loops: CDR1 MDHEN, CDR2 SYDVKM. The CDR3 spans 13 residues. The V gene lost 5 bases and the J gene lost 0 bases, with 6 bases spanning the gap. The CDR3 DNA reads TGTGCCAGCAGTCTAATAAGCACAGATACGCAGTATTTT. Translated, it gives CASSLISTDTQYF.

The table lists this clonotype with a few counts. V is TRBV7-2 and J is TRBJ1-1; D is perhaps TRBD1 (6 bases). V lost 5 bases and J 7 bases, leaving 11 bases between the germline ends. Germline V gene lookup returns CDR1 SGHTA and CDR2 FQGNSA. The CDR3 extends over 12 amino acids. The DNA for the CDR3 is TGTGCCAGCAGCATCGGGGGCGTTGAAGCTTTCTTT. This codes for CASSIGGVEAFF.